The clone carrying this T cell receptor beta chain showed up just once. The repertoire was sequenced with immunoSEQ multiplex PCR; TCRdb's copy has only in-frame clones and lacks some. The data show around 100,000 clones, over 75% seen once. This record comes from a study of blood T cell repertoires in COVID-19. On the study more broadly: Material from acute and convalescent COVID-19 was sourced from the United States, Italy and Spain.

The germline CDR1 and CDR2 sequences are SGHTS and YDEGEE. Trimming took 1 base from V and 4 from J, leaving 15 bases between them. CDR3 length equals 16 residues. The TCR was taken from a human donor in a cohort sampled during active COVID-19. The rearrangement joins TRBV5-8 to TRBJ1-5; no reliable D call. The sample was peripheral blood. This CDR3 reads CASSLYRQRENQPQHF. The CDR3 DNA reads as TGTGCCAGCAGCTTGTATCGGCAGAGGGAGAATCAGCCCCAGCATTTT.